This TCR beta chain was sequenced in a study of shared clonotypes between healthy human individuals (dated by TCRdb to about 2020). Describing the broader study: A couple of women and three men aged 18 to 49 years were included in the cohort. For each donor, CD4 naive and CD4 memory were each given three plates, CD8 naive was given two plates, and CD8 memory was given one plate. To estimate repertoire size and how much clonotypes are shared between individuals, the study performed deep sequencing of blood TCR repertoires from five healthy adults. To increase sequencing depth and limit assay-specific biases, TCR repertoire library preparation and sequencing were carried out by different laboratories using diverse techniques. Between about 0.85 and 10 billion PBMCs per donor were obtained by leukapheresis. Results the study describes overall, beyond this receptor: The genetic and exposure-history diversity represented was limited by the small number of donors. Pairwise subsampling indicated that sequencing depth was expected to affect the degree of clonotype sharing among donors. Larger estimated clonotype richness was generally found for naive subsets than for memory subsets. Sampling was restricted to blood, and TCR repertoires in tissues likely differ from the TCR repertoires found in blood. Rarefaction of sorted-subset datasets indicated incomplete sequencing despite the large sequencing depth. Compared with non-shared clonotypes, the clonotypes found in all four sorted-subset donors had higher generation probabilities. Sharing across a few donors was observed for approximately 5% of naive CD4, less than 4% of naive CD8, about 2.3% of memory CD4, and roughly 0.4% of memory CD8 clonotypes.

CD8 naive samples were CD45RO-negative cells positively selected for CCR7, giving a CD45RA+CCR7+ population that excluded TemRA cells. Donors were healthy HIV-negative adults with no recently reported acute infections or vaccinations. Every donor was a Caucasian adult residing in Nashville, Tennessee, USA. After blood collection by leukapheresis, PBMCs were isolated using Ficoll-Histopaque density gradient centrifugation and then cryopreserved in the vapor phase of liquid nitrogen. Analytical flow cytometry was used to check the purity and quantity of each magnetically sorted T cell population. Each sorted fraction had its genomic DNA isolated and then quantified by UV absorbance on a Nanodrop 2000c. A note on this clone: Its target antigen remains unknown. Per-base qualities were not stored, and no clone one base away is much larger.

The CDR3 spans 13 residues, from the cysteine through the phenylalanine. This entry keeps only the CDR3 DNA: 39 bases, framed from base 1. Trimming at the junction amounts to 3 bases on V and 4 bases on J, and the germline ends lie 9 bases apart. Looking up the germline V gene yields CDR1 SGHAT and CDR2 FQNNGV. Using the deep immunoSEQ assay, TCR CDR3 regions were amplified from genomic DNA by multiplex PCR. Extracted genomic DNA from each cell subset was distributed evenly across all wells of several immunoSEQ 96-well plates, and each plate was treated as a replicate. Each replicate PCR for sorted subsets received around 210 ng genomic DNA, equal to around 32,000 T cell genomes. Purified libraries were measured with a Qubit 3.0 fluorometer, size-checked on a Bioanalyzer 2100, and measured again with the KAPA Library Quantification kit. Every immunoSEQ 96-well plate was sequenced on a separate single-read 150-cycle Illumina NextSeq 550 flow cell. In the original analysis: The immunoSEQ output contained only junctional sequences without quality scores, so filtering could not match that applied to full-length reads. To assign V/J genes and CDR3, sequences were annotated against IMGT germline references using PyIR, a Python wrapper for IgBLAST v1.9. Any read was removed if the V/J assignment was weak (E-value above 1e-6), the CDR3 was missing, or the read contained stop codons, out-of-frame junctions, or ambiguous translated residues. V3J clonotypes were defined by identical inferred V gene, J gene, and CDR3 amino acid sequence. The percentage overlap between two repertoires was calculated by dividing the number of shared unique clonotypes by the size of the smaller repertoire. RTK rarefaction, the Chao1 estimator, and Recon v2.1 estimates of unobserved clonotypes were used to assess repertoire richness. Generation probabilities for all TCRbeta clonotypes obtained by the gDNA method from a handful of donors were computed using OLGA. In TCRdb, the immuneACCESS table is reduced to in-frame sequences with V and J assigned. These tables do not hold every clone; where another copy was compared, an unresolved V gene accounts for under half, and the others remain unexplained. D and trimming come from the DNA, and the V and J calls and clone size come from that table. The sample table lists under 1 million clones, about 96% of them with a count of one. The ten largest account for less than 0.25% of the sample.

Input material: naive CD8+ T cells sorted from blood. This specimen's cell subset or site label, per the study, means: CD45RA+CCR7+. The receptor comes from a man aged 25-45 years in good health. The V gene is TRBV11-2 and the J gene is TRBJ1-2; the D gene is not confidently resolved. The CDR3 sequence is CASSLTGPYGYTF. The sequenced DNA: TGTGCCAGCAGCTTGACTGGCCCCTATGGCTACACCTTC.